One and the same sample provided the 28 T cell receptor beta chains below, sequenced in a study of blood T cell repertoires in COVID-19. Using immunoSEQ multiplex PCR, the repertoire was profiled, and TCRdb retains in-frame clones only, with some absent. The sample lists more than 45,000 clones; approximately 84% were seen once. Material for sequencing was peripheral blood. These receptors came from a woman over 75 with COVID-19, enrolled during active disease.

The chain employs TRBV2 and TRBJ2-1, with 14 bases fitting TRBD2. J lost 8 bases, V lost 6 bases, and 9 bases had no gene match. This CDR3 comprises 16 residues. Germline loops: CDR1 SNHLY, CDR2 FYNNEI. This CDR3 is CASRIGLAGGKDEQFF. CDR3 DNA: TGTGCCAGCAGGATAGGACTAGCGGGAGGTAAGGATGAGCAGTTCTTC. Combining the CDR3 with reference TRBV2 and TRBJ2-1 gives the whole variable domain EPEVTQTPSHQVTQMGQEVILRCVPISNHLYFYWYRQILGQKVEFLVSFYNNEISEKSEIFDDQFSVERPDGSNFTLKIRSTKLEDSAMYFCASRIGLAGGKDEQFFGPGTRLTVL.

The chain carries TRBV6-6 and TRBJ1-5; no firm D call. The CDR3 is 13 residues long. The germline V and J ends were trimmed by 0 bases and 8 bases, with 8 bases remaining between them. The germline V gene encodes CDR1 MNHNY and CDR2 SVGAGI (reference sequence). CDR3 residues: CASSYSAREPQHF. In DNA, the CDR3 is TGTGCCAGCAGTTACTCGGCGCGGGAGCCCCAGCATTTT.

The rearrangement uses TRBV12-3 or TRBV12-4 and TRBJ2-7; maybe TRBD1 (6 bases). The CDR3 consists of 13 residues. V gave up 9 bases and J gave up 7 bases, with 19 bases separating them. The CDR3 region has the DNA TGTGCCAGTCGGACGACAGGATCGGGGGAGCAGTACTTC. Translating gives CASRTTGSGEQYF.

This clone was seen just once. The rearrangement links TRBV28 to TRBJ1-4; D may be TRBD1 (5 bases). The germline V gene encodes CDR1 MDHEN and CDR2 SYDVKM. Trimming removed 2 bases at V and 0 bases at J, with 16 bases between. This CDR3 comprises 18 residues. The CDR3 loop reads CASSLVGPGNPTNEKLFF. As DNA, the CDR3 is TGTGCCAGCAGTTTAGTAGGACCAGGGAATCCAACTAATGAAAAACTGTTTTTT.

V gene TRBV3-1 (or the pseudogene TRBV3-2) combines with J gene TRBJ1-3, with D possibly matching TRBD1 (5 bases). The germline V and J ends were trimmed by 1 base and 0 bases, with 10 bases remaining between them. Germline values: CDR1 LGHDT, CDR2 YNNKEL (reference sequence). This CDR3 is 16 amino acids long. Here the CDR3 reads CASSQGTTASGNTIYF. CDR3 DNA sequence: TGTGCCAGCAGCCAAGGGACAACCGCCTCTGGAAACACCATATATTTT.

The chain uses TRBV29-1 and TRBJ2-7, with 7 bases lining up with TRBD1. Losses at the gene ends were 8 bases for V and 5 bases for J; bases not matched to a gene: 6. The germline V gene has CDR1 SQVTM and CDR2 ANQGSEA. The CDR3 runs 11 residues. The CDR3 loop reads CSFRDRHEQYF. The CDR3 nucleotides are TGCAGCTTCCGGGACAGACACGAGCAGTACTTC.

This clone showed up just once. The rearrangement links TRBV5-5 to TRBJ1-1, with unresolved D. This CDR3 is built from 14 residues. CDR1 SGHKS and CDR2 YYEKEE come from the germline V gene (reference sequence). V was shortened by 0 bases and J by 2 bases, with 8 bases between the two germline ends. The CDR3 loop reads CASSLVQSNTEAFF. DNA of the CDR3: TGTGCCAGCAGCTTGGTGCAGTCCAACACTGAAGCTTTCTTT.

Worth noting for this clone: The same CDR3 also results from other DNA sequences found in this sample. The chain carries TRBV18 and TRBJ1-5, with D perhaps TRBD1 (6 bases). The CDR3 is 13 amino acids. The ends were cut back, 3 bases at V and 3 bases at J, with 6 bases in the middle. In germline, CDR1 is KGHSH, CDR2 LQKENI. In DNA form, the CDR3 reads TGTGCCAGCTCACCGGGGGCCAATCAGCCCCAGCATTTT. Translating gives CASSPGANQPQHF. Full variable domain (rest looked up from reference TRBV18 and TRBJ1-5): NAGVMQNPRHLVRRRGQEARLRCSPMKGHSHVYWYRQLPEEGLKFMVYLQKENIIDESGMPKERFSAEFPKEGPSILRIQQVVRGDSAAYFCASSPGANQPQHFGDGTRLSIL.

This clone was seen a single time. At one boundary the junction diverges from the germline segment, which might be a read error. The rearrangement joins TRBV28 to TRBJ1-4; 10 bases are a match to TRBD1. The CDR3 is 15 residues long. The germline V gene has CDR1 MDHEN and CDR2 SYDVKM. CDR3 sequence (DNA): TGTGCCAGCAGTCCCACGGGACAGGGGAATGAGAAACTGTTTTTT. It translates to CASSPTGQGNEKLFF.

This clone has just one count. This sequence joins TRBV24-1 and TRBJ2-1; 10 bases are shared with TRBD2. V gave up 5 bases and J gave up 3 bases; unmatched junction bases: 9. CDR3 length: 17 residues. Germline V gives CDR1 KGHDR, CDR2 SFDVKD. Here the CDR3 reads CATSGDFGTSDYNEQFF. The CDR3 region has the DNA TGTGCCACCAGTGGCGATTTCGGGACTAGCGACTACAATGAGCAGTTCTTC.

CDR3 nucleotide sequence: TGTGCCAGCAGTATAGGGGGGATGACAGGGAGATATGGCTACACCTTC. It specifies CASSIGGMTGRYGYTF. This chain joins TRBV6-2 or TRBV6-3 and TRBJ1-2; 7 bases align to TRBD1. V lost 5 bases and J lost 5; bases outside the gene matches: 14. The CDR3 consists of 16 residues. Germline CDR1 is MNHEY and CDR2 is SVGEGT.

This chain connects TRBV19 to TRBJ2-2, with D possibly being TRBD2 (6 bases). This CDR3 contains 16 residues. V was pared by 4 bases and J by 3 bases, with 15 bases between. Germline V gives CDR1 LNHDA, CDR2 SQIVND (reference sequence). The chain's CDR3 is CASSTTGRGDTGELFF. The DNA of the CDR3 is TGTGCCAGTAGTACTACCGGGCGGGGTGACACCGGGGAGCTGTTTTTT.

This clone was seen only a few times. The chain combines TRBV9 with TRBJ2-7, with TRBD2 identical over 9 bases. Germline V gene lookup returns CDR1 SGDLS and CDR2 YYNGEE. Losses at the gene ends were 5 bases for V and 5 bases for J; bases not matched to a gene: 11. This CDR3 has 15 amino acids. CDR3 DNA: TGTGCCAGCAGTTCTAGCGGGAATAGTCTCGACGAGCAGTACTTC. This gives the protein CASSSSGNSLDEQYF.

The chain couples TRBV2 to TRBJ1-4; 7 nucleotides line up with TRBD1. This CDR3 is 14 amino acids long. Unmatched junction bases numbered 8, after V lost 5 bases and J lost 8 bases. The germline gives CDR1 SNHLY, CDR2 FYNNEI. The CDR3 loop is CASSPLTGREKLFF. The CDR3 region has the DNA TGTGCCAGCAGTCCTTTGACAGGGAGGGAAAAACTGTTTTTT.

This clone was recorded only once. The chain couples TRBV7-9 to TRBJ2-7; 8 bases agree with TRBD1. The CDR3 runs to 18 residues. The junction had 15 bases not matched to a gene; V was cut back by 5 bases and J by 0 bases. Germline CDR1 and CDR2: SEHNR and FQNEAQ (reference sequence). The CDR3 DNA sequence: TGTGCCAGCAGCAACACCCTGATCCGGGACAGGAGCTCCTACGAGCAGTACTTC. The encoded protein is CASSNTLIRDRSSYEQYF.

The chain carries TRBV29-1 and TRBJ1-1; unclear D gene. Deletions cut 1 base from V and 2 bases from J, with 5 bases between. This CDR3 has 12 residues. From germline, CDR1 is SQVTM and CDR2 ANQGSEA. The CDR3 protein is CSVEGGNTEAFF. CDR3 bases: TGCAGCGTTGAAGGAGGAAACACTGAAGCTTTCTTT.

The chain employs TRBV5-6 and TRBJ2-6; 8 nucleotides line up with TRBD1. J gave up 4 bases and V 2 bases, and 11 bases lay outside the gene matches. The CDR3 length is 18 residues. Germline V gives CDR1 SGHDT, CDR2 YYEEEE. The CDR3 DNA reads TGTGCCAGCAGCTTCCGGACAGGGAGAGAGGTGGGGGCCAACGTCCTGACTTTC. Protein product: CASSFRTGREVGANVLTF.

This clone came up once. This chain uses TRBV6-6 with TRBJ1-3, with TRBD1 identical over 7 bases. The length of the CDR3 is 14 residues. In germline, CDR1 is MNHNY, CDR2 SVGAGI (reference sequence). With 7 bases clipped from V and 4 bases from J, the junction kept 7 bases outside the gene matches. The chain's CDR3 is CASTPQGTGNTIYF. CDR3 sequence (DNA): TGTGCCAGCACCCCACAGGGGACGGGAAACACCATATATTTT.

V usage is TRBV4-1 and J usage is TRBJ2-7; 12 positions agree with TRBD2. Looked up from germline, CDR1 is MGHRA and CDR2 is YSYEKL. The CDR3 is made up of 15 amino acids. The V gene end was trimmed by 6 bases and the J gene end by 1 base; junction bases not matched to a gene: 4. The CDR3 DNA is TGCGCCAGCAGTCTGGGACTAGCGGGTTCCTACGAGCAGTACTTC. It yields the protein CASSLGLAGSYEQYF.

J is TRBJ1-2 and V is TRBV14; TRBD1 might be the D (5 bases). Deletions cut 3 bases from V and 8 bases from J, with 25 bases between. The CDR3 sequence is 17 residues long. Per the germline V gene, CDR1 is SGHDN and CDR2 is FVKESK. CDR3 nucleotide sequence: TGTGCCAGCAGCCAGACGGACGGGGGACGGCGGATGGAGGGCTACACCTTC. This sequence encodes CASSQTDGGRRMEGYTF.

This clone was counted between two and nine times. The chain links TRBV29-1 to TRBJ1-1; no reliable D call. CDR1 is SQVTM, CDR2 ANQGSEA, per germline. This CDR3 spans 12 amino acids. V lost 7 bases to trimming and J lost 3 bases, with 12 bases between them. The DNA for the CDR3 is TGCAGCGCTAGGAACGGGGACACTGAAGCTTTCTTT. This gives the protein CSARNGDTEAFF.

The chain joins TRBV19 to TRBJ2-6; D is unresolved. The CDR3 has 16 residues. Germline V lookup: CDR1 LNHDA, CDR2 SQIVND (reference sequence). The V and J ends lost 5 bases and 0 bases respectively, with 11 bases between them. CDR3 amino acids: CASSVQVPSGANVLTF. For the CDR3, the DNA is TGTGCCAGTAGTGTTCAGGTGCCCTCTGGGGCCAACGTCCTGACTTTC.

In regard to this clone: Distinct nucleotide sequences in the sample also encode this CDR3. The rearrangement uses TRBV28 and TRBJ1-2; D gene uncertain. Germline CDR1 and CDR2: MDHEN and SYDVKM. V was pared by 2 bases and J by 4 bases, with 2 bases between. This CDR3 contains 11 residues. The CDR3 region has the DNA TGTGCCAGCAGTTTACGCTATGGCTACACCTTC. It yields the protein CASSLRYGYTF.

The chain links TRBV9 to TRBJ1-1, with D possibly matching TRBD1 (6 bases). The V gene's germline CDR1 is SGDLS and CDR2 YYNGEE. Trimming removed 0 bases at V and 7 bases at J, with 10 bases between. This CDR3 has 13 amino acids. The CDR3 protein is CASSVGTEFEAFF. The CDR3 nucleotides are TGTGCCAGCAGCGTAGGGACAGAGTTTGAAGCTTTCTTT. Filled out from reference TRBV9 and TRBJ1-1, the complete variable domain reads DSGVTQTPKHLITATGQRVTLRCSPRSGDLSVYWYQQSLDQGLQFLIQYYNGEERAKGNILERFSAQQFPDLHSELNLSSLELGDSALYFCASSVGTEFEAFFGQGTRLTVV.

This clone showed up just a few times. This sequence joins TRBV2 and TRBJ1-5, with D tentatively TRBD1 (5 bases). Germline V gene data show CDR1 as SNHLY and CDR2 as FYNNEI. The CDR3 sequence is 16 residues long. Trimming took 6 bases from V and 1 from J, leaving 16 bases between them. DNA for the CDR3: TGTGCCAGCAGCCACGGGCAGGGTAGGAGCAATCAGCCCCAGCATTTT. Protein product: CASSHGQGRSNQPQHF.

This chain uses TRBV6-1 with TRBJ1-2; maybe TRBD1 (5 bases). Germline V gene sequence: CDR1 MNHNS, CDR2 SASEGT. The V end lost 2 bases, the J end lost 7 bases, and 17 bases lay between the germline ends. This CDR3 spans 15 amino acids. The CDR3 protein is CASSELMGRISGYTF. The DNA for the CDR3 is TGTGCCAGCAGTGAATTGATGGGGCGTATCAGTGGCTACACCTTC.

The chain uses TRBV2 and TRBJ1-1; D remains unclear. Germline-derived CDR1 and CDR2 are SNHLY and FYNNEI. With 7 bases removed from V and 0 bases from J, the gap between germline ends came to 12 bases. The CDR3 loop spans 14 amino acids. The CDR3 region is CASTAMLMNTEAFF. The CDR3 coding sequence is TGTGCCAGCACCGCTATGCTTATGAACACTGAAGCTTTCTTT.

This chain joins TRBV18 and TRBJ2-3; D is perhaps TRBD2 (6 bases). The ends were cut back, 4 bases at V and 0 bases at J, with 14 bases in the middle. CDR1 KGHSH and CDR2 LQKENI come from the germline V gene. The CDR3 runs to 16 residues. Written as DNA, the CDR3 is TGTGCCAGCTCACAATACGGAGGGACCAGCACAGATACGCAGTATTTT. Its translation: CASSQYGGTSTDTQYF.